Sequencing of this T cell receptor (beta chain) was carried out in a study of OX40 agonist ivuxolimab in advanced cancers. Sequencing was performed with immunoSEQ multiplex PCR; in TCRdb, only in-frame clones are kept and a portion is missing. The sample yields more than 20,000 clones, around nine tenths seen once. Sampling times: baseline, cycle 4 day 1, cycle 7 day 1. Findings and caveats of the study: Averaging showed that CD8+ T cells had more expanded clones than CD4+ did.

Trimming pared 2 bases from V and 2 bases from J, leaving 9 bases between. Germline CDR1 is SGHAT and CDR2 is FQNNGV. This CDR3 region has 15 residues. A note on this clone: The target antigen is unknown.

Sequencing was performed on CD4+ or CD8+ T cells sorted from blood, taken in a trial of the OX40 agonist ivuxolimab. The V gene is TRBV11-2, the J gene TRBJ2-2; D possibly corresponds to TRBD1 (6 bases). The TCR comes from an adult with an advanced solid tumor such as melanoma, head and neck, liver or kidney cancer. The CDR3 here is CASSLTGHNTGELFF. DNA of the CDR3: TGTGCCAGCAGCTTAACGGGACATAACACCGGGGAGCTGTTTTTT.